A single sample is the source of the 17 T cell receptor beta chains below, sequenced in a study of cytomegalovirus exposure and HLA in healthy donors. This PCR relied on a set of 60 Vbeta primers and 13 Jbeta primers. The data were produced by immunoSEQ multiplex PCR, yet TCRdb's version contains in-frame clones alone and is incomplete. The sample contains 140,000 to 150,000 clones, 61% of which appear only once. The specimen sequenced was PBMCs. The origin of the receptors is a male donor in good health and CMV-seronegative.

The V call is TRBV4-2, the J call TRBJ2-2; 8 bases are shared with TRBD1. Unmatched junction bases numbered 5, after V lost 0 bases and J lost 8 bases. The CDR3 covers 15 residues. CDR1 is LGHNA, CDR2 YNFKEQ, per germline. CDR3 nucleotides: TGTGCCAGCAGCCAAGATGACCAGGGGGCGGGGGAGCTGTTTTTT. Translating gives CASSQDDQGAGELFF.

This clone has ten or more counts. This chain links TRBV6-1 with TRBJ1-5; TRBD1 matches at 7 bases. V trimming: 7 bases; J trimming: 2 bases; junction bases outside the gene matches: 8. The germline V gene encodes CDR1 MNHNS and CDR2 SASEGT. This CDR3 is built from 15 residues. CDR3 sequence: CASTTPDRGNQPQHF. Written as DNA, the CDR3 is TGTGCCAGCACCACGCCTGACAGGGGCAATCAGCCCCAGCATTTT.

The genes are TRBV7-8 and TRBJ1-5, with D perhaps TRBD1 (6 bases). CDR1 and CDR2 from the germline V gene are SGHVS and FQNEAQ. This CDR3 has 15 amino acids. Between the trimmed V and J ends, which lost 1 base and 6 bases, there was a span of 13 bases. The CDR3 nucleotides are TGTGCCAGCAGCTTAGGGGTGGGGGCAGGTCAGCCCCAGCATTTT. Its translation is CASSLGVGAGQPQHF.

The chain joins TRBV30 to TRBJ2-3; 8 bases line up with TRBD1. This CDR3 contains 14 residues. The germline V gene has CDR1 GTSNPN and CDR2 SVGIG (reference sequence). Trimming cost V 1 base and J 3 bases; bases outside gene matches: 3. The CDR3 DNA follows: TGTGCCTGGAGTGACCAGGGGGCTACAGATACGCAGTATTTT. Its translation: CAWSDQGATDTQYF.

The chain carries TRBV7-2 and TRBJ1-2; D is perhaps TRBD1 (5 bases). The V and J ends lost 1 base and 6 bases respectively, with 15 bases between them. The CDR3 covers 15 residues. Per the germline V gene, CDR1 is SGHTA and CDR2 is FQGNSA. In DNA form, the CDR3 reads TGTGCCAGCAGCTTAGTGGTGGGGCATGGCGATGGCTACACCTTC. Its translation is CASSLVVGHGDGYTF. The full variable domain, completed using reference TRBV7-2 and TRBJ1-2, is GAGVSQSPSNKVTEKGKDVELRCDPISGHTALYWYRQSLGQGLEFLIYFQGNSAPDKSGLPSDRFSAERTGGSVSTLTIQRTQQEDSAVYLCASSLVVGHGDGYTFGSGTRLTVV.

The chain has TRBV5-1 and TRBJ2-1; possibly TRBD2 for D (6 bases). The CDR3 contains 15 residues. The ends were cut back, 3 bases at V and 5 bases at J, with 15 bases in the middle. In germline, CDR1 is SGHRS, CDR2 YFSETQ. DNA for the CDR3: TGCGCCAGCAGCTGGGGGACTGGGAGGCACAATGAGCAGTTCTTC. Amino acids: CASSWGTGRHNEQFF.

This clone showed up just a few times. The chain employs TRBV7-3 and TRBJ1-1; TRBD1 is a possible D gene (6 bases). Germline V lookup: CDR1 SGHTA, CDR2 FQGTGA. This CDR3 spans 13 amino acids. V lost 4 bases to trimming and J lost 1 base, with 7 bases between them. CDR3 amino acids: CASSSRGNTEAFF. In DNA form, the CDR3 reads TGTGCCAGCAGCTCCAGGGGGAACACTGAAGCTTTCTTT.

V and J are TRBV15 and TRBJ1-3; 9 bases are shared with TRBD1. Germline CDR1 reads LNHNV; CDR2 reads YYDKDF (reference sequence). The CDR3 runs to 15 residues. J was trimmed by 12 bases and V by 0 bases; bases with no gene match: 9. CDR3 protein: CATSRDRDREVHIYF. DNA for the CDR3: TGTGCCACCAGCAGAGATAGGGACAGGGAAGTCCACATATATTTT.

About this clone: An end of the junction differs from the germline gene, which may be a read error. The CDR3 coding sequence is TGTTCCAGCAGCTTAAAGGGACAGGGAACCCGCCCTAGGTCCTACGAGCAGTACTTC. The encoded protein is CSSSLKGQGTRPRSYEQYF. This rearrangement joins TRBV7-9 to TRBJ2-7, with TRBD1 matching 9 bases. There are 19 residues in the CDR3. CDR1 is SEHNR and CDR2 is FQNEAQ in the germline V gene (reference sequence).

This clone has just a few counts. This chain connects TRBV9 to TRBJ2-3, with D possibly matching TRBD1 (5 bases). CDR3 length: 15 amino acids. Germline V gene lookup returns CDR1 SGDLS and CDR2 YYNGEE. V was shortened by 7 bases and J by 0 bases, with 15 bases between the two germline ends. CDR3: CASRRSGYSTDTQYF. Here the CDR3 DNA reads TGTGCCAGCCGGAGATCAGGGTACAGCACAGATACGCAGTATTTT. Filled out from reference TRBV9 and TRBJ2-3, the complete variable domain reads DSGVTQTPKHLITATGQRVTLRCSPRSGDLSVYWYQQSLDQGLQFLIQYYNGEERAKGNILERFSAQQFPDLHSELNLSSLELGDSALYFCASRRSGYSTDTQYFGPGTRLTVL.

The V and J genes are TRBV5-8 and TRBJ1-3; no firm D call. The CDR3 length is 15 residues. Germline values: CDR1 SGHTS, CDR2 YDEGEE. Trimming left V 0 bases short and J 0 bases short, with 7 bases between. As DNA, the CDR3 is TGTGCCAGCAGCTTGGTCCCGAGCTCTGGAAACACCATATATTTT. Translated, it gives CASSLVPSSGNTIYF.

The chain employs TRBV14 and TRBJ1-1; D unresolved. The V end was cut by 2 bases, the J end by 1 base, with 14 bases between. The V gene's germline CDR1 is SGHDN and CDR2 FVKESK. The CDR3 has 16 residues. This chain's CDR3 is CASSQSPLPRNTEAFF. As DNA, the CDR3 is TGTGCCAGCAGCCAATCGCCCCTACCTCGGAACACTGAAGCTTTCTTT.

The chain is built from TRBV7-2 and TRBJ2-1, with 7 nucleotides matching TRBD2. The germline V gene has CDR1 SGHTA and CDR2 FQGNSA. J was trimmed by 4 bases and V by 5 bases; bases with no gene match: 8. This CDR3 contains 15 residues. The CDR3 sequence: CASSTKHGGYNEQFF. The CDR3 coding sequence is TGTGCCAGCAGCACTAAACACGGGGGGTACAATGAGCAGTTCTTC.

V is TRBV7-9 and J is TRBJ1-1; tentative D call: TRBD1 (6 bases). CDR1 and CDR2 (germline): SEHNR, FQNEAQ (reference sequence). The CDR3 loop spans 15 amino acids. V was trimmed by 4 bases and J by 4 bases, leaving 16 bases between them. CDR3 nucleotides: TGTGCCAGCAGCTCCCCCGTGACAGGACTCACTGAAGCTTTCTTT. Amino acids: CASSSPVTGLTEAFF. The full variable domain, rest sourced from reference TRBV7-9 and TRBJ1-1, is DTGVSQNPRHKITKRGQNVTFRCDPISEHNRLYWYRQTLGQGPEFLTYFQNEAQLEKSRLLSDRFSAERPKGSFSTLEIQRTEQGDSAMYLCASSSPVTGLTEAFFGQGTRLTVV.

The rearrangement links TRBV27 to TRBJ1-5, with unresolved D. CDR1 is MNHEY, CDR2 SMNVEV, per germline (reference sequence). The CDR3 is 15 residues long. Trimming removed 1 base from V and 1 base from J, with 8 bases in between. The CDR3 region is CASSLYSRSNQPQHF. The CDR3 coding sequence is TGTGCCAGCAGTTTATATTCCAGAAGCAATCAGCCCCAGCATTTT.

CDR3 amino acids: CASKIGGAYEQYF. The CDR3 nucleotides are TGTGCCAGCAAAATAGGGGGCGCCTACGAGCAGTACTTC. The V gene is TRBV27, the J gene TRBJ2-7; 7 bases line up with TRBD1. The CDR3 extends over 13 amino acids. Germline lookup yields CDR1 MNHEY and CDR2 SMNVEV (reference sequence). With 7 bases clipped from V and 2 bases from J, the junction kept 5 bases outside the gene matches.

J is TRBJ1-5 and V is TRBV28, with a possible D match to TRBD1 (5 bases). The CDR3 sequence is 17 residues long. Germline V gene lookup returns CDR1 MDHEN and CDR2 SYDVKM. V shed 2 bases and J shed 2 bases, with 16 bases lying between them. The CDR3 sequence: CASSLPLGVVGNQPQHF. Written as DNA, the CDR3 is TGTGCCAGCAGTTTACCTCTAGGGGTTGTGGGCAATCAGCCCCAGCATTTT.